This is a list of T cell receptor beta chains from one sample in a study of CD8 T cells in Susac syndrome. TCRdb re-called the immunoSEQ multiplex PCR reads through MiXCR, storing one row per CDR3 protein. Among about 200,000 distinct CDR3 sequences listed, approximately 95% were seen once. The source material was CD4+ T cells from PBMCs. All receptors come from a human donor in good health. CDR3s include the opening cysteine and the closing phenylalanine or tryptophan. The order of the fields is D gene, clone size, V gene, J gene, CDR3 DNA, CDR3 protein. A D gene is named only where the DNA matches it firmly. Clone size is stated in some rows and not others, as once, few, many or a class when expanded.

.,.,TRBV5-1,TRBJ2-5,TGCGCCAGCAGCCCCCGCCCGGGGCGAGGACAAGAGACCCAGTACTTC,CASSPRPGRGQETQYF
.,.,TRBV4-3,TRBJ2-5,TGCGCCAGCAGCCAAGAAATCCGCCTACTGATGTGGGAGACCCAGTACTTC,CASSQEIRLLMWETQYF
.,.,TRBV30,TRBJ2-3,TGTGCCTGGAACCTTTTTAGGGATACGCAGTATTTT,CAWNLFRDTQYF
.,.,TRBV3-1,TRBJ2-2,TGTGCCAGCAGCCAAGGAGGCATCGCCGGGGAGCTGTTTTTT,CASSQGGIAGELFF
.,once,TRBV20-1,TRBJ1-5,TGCAGTGCTATTGGGGGGCAGCTTCAGCCCCAGCATTTT,CSAIGGQLQPQHF
.,.,TRBV10-3,TRBJ2-3,TGTGCCATCAGCTCACTAGAGGAAGATACGCAGTATTTT,CAISSLEEDTQYF
.,once,TRBV27,TRBJ1-3,TGTGCCAGCAGTTTCTATGGCCCTGGAAACACCATATATTTT,CASSFYGPGNTIYF
.,few,TRBV6-5,TRBJ2-6,TGTGCCAGCAGTCTCAACTCTGGGGCCAACGTCCTGACTTTC,CASSLNSGANVLTF
.,.,TRBV7-2,TRBJ1-5,TGTGCCAGCAGCTTACGGGTGGATGATCAGCCCCAGCATTTT,CASSLRVDDQPQHF
TRBD1,.,TRBV7-9,TRBJ1-2,TGTGCCAGCAGCTTAACCGGGACAGGGCGGAGTAGGGCCTATGGCTACACCTTC,CASSLTGTGRSRAYGYTF
.,.,TRBV14,TRBJ1-5,TGTGCCAGCAGCCAAGTTCTCGTACAGAGCAATCAGCCCCAGCATTTT,CASSQVLVQSNQPQHF
TRBD1,.,TRBV9,TRBJ1-2,TGTGCCAGCAGCCTGCTGGGACAGGGGGTGATCGGCTACACCTTC,CASSLLGQGVIGYTF
.,.,TRBV29-1,TRBJ2-7,TGCAGCGTCCGAGGGGGGGAAACCTACGAGCAGTACTTC,CSVRGGETYEQYF
.,.,TRBV6-2/TRBV6-3,TRBJ1-6,TGTGCCAGCAGTCACTCGGATAGATGGGATTCACCCCTCCACTTT,CASSHSDRWDSPLHF
TRBD1,.,TRBV2,TRBJ2-1,TGTGCCAGCAGGACATATTATATAGGGGGCAAGGACAATGAGCAGTTCTTC,CASRTYYIGGKDNEQFF
.,once,TRBV7-9,TRBJ2-3,TGTGCCACCCCGACCCCGGGACTCACATCGGGCAGAGATACGCAGTATTTT,CATPTPGLTSGRDTQYF
.,.,TRBV29-1,TRBJ1-2,TGCAGCGTTGAGAGGGCACTAGCTCGCTATGGCTACACCTTC,CSVERALARYGYTF
TRBD2,.,TRBV6-4,TRBJ2-3,TGTGCCAGCAGCCCTAGCGGGAGTTGGGATACGCAGTATTTT,CASSPSGSWDTQYF
TRBD1,.,TRBV6-1,TRBJ1-5,TGTGCCAGCAGTGTAGGTGGACAGGGGGCCCCACATTTT,CASSVGGQGAPHF